This passage covers 13 T cell receptor beta chains from one sample sequenced in a study of a mutant IDH1 vaccine in newly diagnosed glioma. Libraries were prepared by immunoSEQ multiplex PCR; TCRdb keeps only in-frame clonotypes and omits some of them. This sample has tens of thousands of clones; about three quarters occur once, and the top ten carry 5% to 6.5%. Documented time point: week 23, last vaccination. Topical imiquimod was applied with each vaccine dose, which held 300 ug of mutant IDH1 20-mer peptide. These receptors are not linked to any known antigen. Sample: PBMCs, taken from a glioma patient whose treatment included an IDH1 peptide vaccine. All receptors come from a man aged 45 to 65 with glioma.

The table lists this clone with a count of one. The rearrangement joins TRBV6-6 to TRBJ1-1; perhaps TRBD1 as D (6 bases). V was cut by 4 bases and J by 1 base, with 16 bases left in between. The CDR3 has 16 residues. CDR1 and CDR2 (germline): MNHNY, SVGAGI (reference sequence). CDR3 in DNA: TGTGCCAGCAGTTCGAGGGCGGGACAAGCGAACACTGAAGCTTTCTTT. Translation: CASSSRAGQANTEAFF.

This rearrangement joins TRBV5-1 to TRBJ2-3; 8 positions agree with TRBD1. The CDR3 sequence is 16 residues long. In germline, CDR1 is SGHRS, CDR2 YFSETQ. The junction had 7 bases not matched to a gene; V was cut back by 0 bases and J by 4 bases. The CDR3 sequence is CASSLGPGGGADTQYF. CDR3 DNA sequence: TGCGCCAGCAGCTTGGGTCCAGGGGGCGGTGCAGATACGCAGTATTTT.

The genes are TRBV7-2 and TRBJ2-4, with TRBD2 as a possible D gene (5 bases). V lost 1 base and J 0 bases, leaving 13 bases between the germline ends. The CDR3 runs to 17 residues. CDR1 SGHTA and CDR2 FQGNSA come from the germline V gene. The CDR3: CASSLDATTLAKNIQYF. The CDR3 region has the DNA TGTGCCAGCAGCTTAGACGCGACTACCCTAGCCAAAAACATTCAGTACTTC.

The chain carries TRBV19 and TRBJ2-5, with D perhaps TRBD1 (6 bases). With 9 bases removed from V and 5 bases from J, the gap between germline ends came to 16 bases. Looked up from germline, CDR1 is LNHDA and CDR2 is SQIVND (reference sequence). This CDR3 region has 13 residues. The CDR3 sequence: CASRGPTTETQYF. The CDR3 nucleotides read TGTGCCAGCAGGGGACCAACGACTGAGACCCAGTACTTC. Variable domain in full (rest from reference TRBV19 and TRBJ2-5): DGGITQSPKYLFRKEGQNVTLSCEQNLNHDAMYWYRQDPGQGLRLIYYSQIVNDFQKGDIAEGYSVSREKKESFPLTVTSAQKNPTAFYLCASRGPTTETQYFGPGTRLLVL.

This clone was seen only once. This chain joins TRBV4-1 and TRBJ2-5, with D perhaps TRBD2 (6 bases). The CDR3 length is 14 residues. Looked up from germline, CDR1 is MGHRA and CDR2 is YSYEKL. The V end lost 1 base, the J end lost 1 base, and 7 bases lay between the germline ends. The CDR3 DNA follows: TGCGCCAGCAGCCAAGCGGGGGTCCAAGAGACCCAGTACTTC. Its translation is CASSQAGVQETQYF.

V gene TRBV9 combines with J gene TRBJ2-5; 9 bases line up with TRBD1. V trimming: 4 bases; J trimming: 3 bases; junction bases outside the gene matches: 10. The CDR3 extends over 16 amino acids. Looked up from germline, CDR1 is SGDLS and CDR2 is YYNGEE. CDR3 DNA sequence: TGTGCCAGCAGCACCCGTCCCGGGACAGGGAAAGAGACCCAGTACTTC. Translating it yields CASSTRPGTGKETQYF.

This rearrangement joins TRBV29-1 to TRBJ2-7; D is ambiguous. V was trimmed by 3 bases and J by 2 bases, leaving 11 bases between them. There are 13 residues in the CDR3. Germline values: CDR1 SQVTM, CDR2 ANQGSEA. DNA of the CDR3: TGCAGCGTTGATGATGGAAACCCCTACGAGCAGTACTTC. This translates into CSVDDGNPYEQYF.

The chain joins TRBV29-1 to TRBJ2-3, with D possibly called TRBD1 or TRBD2 (5 bases each). CDR3 size: 13 residues. Looked up from germline, CDR1 is SQVTM and CDR2 is ANQGSEA. Trimming stripped 1 base from V and 9 bases from J, with 14 bases between. As DNA, the CDR3 is TGCAGCGTTGAAGTAGGGACCGGGGAGACGCAGTATTTT. It translates to CSVEVGTGETQYF.

V gene TRBV7-2 combines with J gene TRBJ1-5; D might be TRBD1 (6 bases). Trimming shortened V by 5 bases and J by 7 bases, and 12 bases separated the two germline ends. The length of the CDR3 is 13 residues. Germline CDR1 and CDR2: SGHTA and FQGNSA. CDR3 protein: CASSLTQGQPQHF. CDR3 coding DNA: TGTGCCAGCAGCCTAACGCAGGGGCAGCCCCAGCATTTT.

This clone was counted only a few times. CDR3 amino acids: CASKRLAGDTGELFF. The CDR3 nucleotides are TGTGCCAGCAAGAGGCTAGCGGGTGACACCGGGGAGCTGTTTTTT. V usage is TRBV27 and J usage is TRBJ2-2; TRBD2 aligns across 8 bases. The CDR3 contains 15 residues. Losses at the gene ends were 7 bases for V and 3 bases for J; bases not matched to a gene: 7. Germline V gene lookup returns CDR1 MNHEY and CDR2 SMNVEV (reference sequence).

This CDR3 reads CASSFRPDNEKLFF. The CDR3 DNA follows: TGCGCCAGCAGCTTCCGACCCGATAATGAAAAACTGTTTTTT. V gene TRBV5-1 combines with J gene TRBJ1-4; D unclear. This CDR3 contains 14 residues. V lost 2 bases and J lost 4, with 9 bases in between. Germline CDR1 SGHRS, CDR2 YFSETQ.

V and J are TRBV7-2 and TRBJ1-3; D ambiguous. The V gene lost 1 base and the J gene lost 10 bases, with 11 bases spanning the gap. The CDR3 runs 13 residues. In germline, CDR1 is SGHTA, CDR2 FQGNSA. The CDR3 spells CASSLGARETIYF. The CDR3 region has the DNA TGTGCCAGCAGCTTAGGGGCTAGAGAGACCATATATTTT.

This chain uses TRBV7-6 with TRBJ2-7; D may correspond to TRBD1 or TRBD2 (6 bases each). Looked up from germline, CDR1 is SGHVS and CDR2 is FNYEAQ. The CDR3 consists of 15 residues. Trimming shortened V by 6 bases and J by 2 bases, and 17 bases separated the two germline ends. The CDR3 reads CASSTLGGKAYEQYF. In nucleotides, the CDR3 is TGTGCCAGCAGTACTCTAGGGGGGAAGGCCTACGAGCAGTACTTC.